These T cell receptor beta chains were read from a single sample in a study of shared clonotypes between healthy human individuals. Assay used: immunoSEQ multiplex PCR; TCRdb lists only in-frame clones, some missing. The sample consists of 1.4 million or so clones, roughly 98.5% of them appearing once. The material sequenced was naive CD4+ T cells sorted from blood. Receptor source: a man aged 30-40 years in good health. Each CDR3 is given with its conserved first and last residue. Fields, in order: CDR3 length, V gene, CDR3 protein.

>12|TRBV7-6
CASSLNDNEQFF
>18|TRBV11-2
CASSPGTGGLLVGHEQFF
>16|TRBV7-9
CASSKIAGGGTGELFF
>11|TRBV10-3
CAISQDYEQYF
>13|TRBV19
CASTNRVLYGYTF
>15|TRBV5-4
CASSSGASSGNTIYF
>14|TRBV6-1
CASTRSGQGYEQYF
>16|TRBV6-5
CASSYSRLAGNYEQYF
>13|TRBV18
CASSRTANTEAFF
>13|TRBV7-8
CASTSDRGYEQYF
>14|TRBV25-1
CASSVGTNNEKLFF
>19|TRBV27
CASSSPWRQKDSGANVLTF
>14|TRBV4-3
CASSQVGGAGRPFF
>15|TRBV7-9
CASSLAGSSYNEQFF
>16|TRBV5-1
CASSLHPRGGQETQYF
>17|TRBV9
CASSVDPSGSSQDTQYF
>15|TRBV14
CASSQVGRPYNEQFF
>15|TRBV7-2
CASSTPPRGTYEQYF
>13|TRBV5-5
CASSLVQVYEQYF
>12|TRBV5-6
CASSLDGGEAFF
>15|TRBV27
CASSLRARSEVGYTF
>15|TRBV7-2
CASRPGTGYTDTQYF
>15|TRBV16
CASSRGHRVYNEQFF
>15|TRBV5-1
CASSGTWDRGLSTFF
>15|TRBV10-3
CAIKSGLAGEGEQFF
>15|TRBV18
CASSLEGTWYNEQFF
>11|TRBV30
CAWRQTYEQYF
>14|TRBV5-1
CASSQSGGSNEQFF
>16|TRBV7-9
CASSLARGVPVNEQFF
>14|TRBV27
CASSLDRGTRGQYF
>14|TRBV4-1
CASSQATSKNIQYF
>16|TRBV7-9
CASSLAEQREYNEQFF
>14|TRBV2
CASSAVAGASEQYF
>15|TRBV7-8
CASSLLGEGNQPQHF
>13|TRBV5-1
CASGSGGLETQYF
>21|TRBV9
CASSAEGRRDRERPRDYEQYF
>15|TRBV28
CASSVAGGLQETQYF
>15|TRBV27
CASSPDRGTNEKLFF
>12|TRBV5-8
CASSLWSDTQYF
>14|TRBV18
CASSDSGYTDTQYF
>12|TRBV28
CASSFKDSQQFF
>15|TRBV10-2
CASTHSGKNTGELFF
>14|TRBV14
CASSRDRYAGELFF